This is a list of T cell receptor beta chains from one sample in a study of cytomegalovirus exposure and HLA in healthy donors. The repertoire was sequenced with immunoSEQ multiplex PCR; TCRdb's copy has only in-frame clones and lacks some. Here the sample spans more than 150,000 clones, roughly 84% being singletons. The sequencing input was PBMCs. The source of these receptors is a boy aged 10-17 years in good health and CMV-seronegative. Each CDR3 is given with its conserved first and last residue. The D gene is left open where the match is weak. Only some rows state a clone size, as once, few, many or a class for expanded clones.

D,J,V,size,CDR3,DNA
-,TRBJ2-2,TRBV10-1,-,CVSSRTTGNTGELFF,TGCGTCAGCAGTCGTACGACAGGGAACACCGGGGAGCTGTTTTTT
TRBD2,TRBJ2-1,TRBV13,-,CASSVTAGVWSYNEQFF,TGTGCCAGCAGCGTTACAGCGGGAGTCTGGTCCTACAATGAGCAGTTCTTC
TRBD2,TRBJ2-7,TRBV5-4,-,CASSRGGEQYF,TGTGCCAGCAGCCGGGGGGGCGAGCAGTACTTC
-,TRBJ1-2,TRBV5-1,-,CASSLERGVRGYTF,TGCGCCAGCAGCTTGGAACGGGGGGTCCGGGGCTACACCTTC
TRBD2,TRBJ2-3,TRBV27,-,CASSSSPLAGATDTQYF,TGTGCCAGCAGCTCCTCTCCACTAGCGGGAGCCACAGATACGCAGTATTTT
-,TRBJ2-7,TRBV10-3,-,CAILRDNSYEQYF,TGTGCCATCCTCCGGGACAACTCCTACGAGCAGTACTTC
TRBD1,TRBJ1-2,TRBV7-9,-,CASSSGTGTAYGYTF,TGTGCCAGCAGCTCAGGGACAGGGACCGCTTATGGCTACACCTTC
TRBD1,TRBJ2-2,TRBV28,-,CASSAIGQGFLGELFF,TGTGCCAGCAGTGCCATCGGACAGGGGTTTCTCGGGGAGCTGTTTTTT
-,TRBJ2-7,TRBV19,-,CASSIGDRDTSYEQYF,TGTGCCAGTAGTATAGGGGACCGGGACACCTCCTACGAGCAGTACTTC
-,TRBJ1-1,TRBV5-6,-,CASSLRGIGHGTEAFF,TGTGCCAGCAGCTTGAGGGGGATCGGGCATGGCACTGAAGCTTTCTTT
-,TRBJ2-7,TRBV9,-,CASSVGGGRNYEQYF,TGTGCCAGCAGCGTAGGTGGCGGAAGAAACTACGAGCAGTACTTC
-,TRBJ1-1,TRBV7-8,once,CASSLAPPFGRGVNTEAFF,TGTGCCAGCAGCTTAGCTCCCCCATTTGGCAGAGGAGTGAACACTGAAGCTTTCTTT
TRBD2,TRBJ2-3,TRBV2,-,CANDAEGGDTQYF,TGTGCCAACGACGCGGAGGGAGGGGATACGCAGTATTTT
TRBD2,TRBJ2-7,TRBV11-2,-,CASSWGGSSYEQYF,TGTGCCAGCAGCTGGGGGGGGAGCTCCTACGAGCAGTACTTC
-,TRBJ1-4,TRBV10-3,-,CAISGDLGRKLFF,TGTGCCATCAGTGGAGACCTGGGCCGAAAACTGTTTTTT
TRBD1,TRBJ2-7,TRBV30,-,CAWSPGQGKIYEQYF,TGTGCCTGGAGTCCTGGACAGGGCAAAATCTACGAGCAGTACTTC
TRBD2,TRBJ2-3,TRBV29-1,-,CSVVPSGSTFRSTDTQYF,TGCAGCGTTGTACCGAGCGGGAGTACATTTCGAAGCACAGATACGCAGTATTTT
-,TRBJ2-2,TRBV7-9,-,CASSLGVGELFF,TGTGCCAGCAGCTTGGGAGTCGGGGAGCTGTTTTTT
TRBD1,TRBJ2-2,TRBV30,-,CASPGQGTGELFF,TGTGCCTCGCCGGGACAGGGAACCGGGGAGCTGTTTTTT
TRBD2,TRBJ2-1,TRBV10-3,-,CAISESSSGWYEQFF,TGTGCCATCAGTGAGTCCTCTAGCGGGTGGTATGAGCAGTTCTTC
TRBD1,TRBJ1-4,TRBV6-4,few,CASSQQAGGDEKLFF,TGTGCCAGCAGTCAACAGGCAGGGGGAGACGAAAAACTGTTTTTT
-,TRBJ1-4,TRBV4-1,-,CASSQEGPAGIKGVFF,TGCGCCAGCAGCCAAGAGGGTCCGGCAGGCATAAAGGGGGTGTTTTTT
-,TRBJ1-4,TRBV5-6,-,CASSLGGGRATNEKLFF,TGTGCCAGCAGCTTGGGCGGGGGCAGGGCAACTAATGAAAAACTGTTTTTT
-,TRBJ1-1,TRBV30,-,CAWSPDKWNTEAFF,TGTGCCTGGAGCCCGGACAAGTGGAACACTGAAGCTTTCTTT